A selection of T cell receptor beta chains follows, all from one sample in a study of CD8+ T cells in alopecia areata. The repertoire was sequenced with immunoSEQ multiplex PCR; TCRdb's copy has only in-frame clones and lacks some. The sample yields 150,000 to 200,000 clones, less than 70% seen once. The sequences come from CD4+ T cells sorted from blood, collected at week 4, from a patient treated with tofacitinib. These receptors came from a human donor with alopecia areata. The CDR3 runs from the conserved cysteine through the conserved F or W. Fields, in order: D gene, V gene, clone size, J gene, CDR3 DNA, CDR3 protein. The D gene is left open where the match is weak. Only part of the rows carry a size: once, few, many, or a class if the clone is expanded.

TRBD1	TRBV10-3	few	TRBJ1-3	TGTGCCACGGTGGAGGAGGGGGCCTCTGGAAACACCATATATTTT	CATVEEGASGNTIYF
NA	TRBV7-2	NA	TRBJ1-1	TGTGCCAGCAGCTTACCCCCGGTGGGGGTCCTGAACACTGAAGCTTTCTTT	CASSLPPVGVLNTEAFF
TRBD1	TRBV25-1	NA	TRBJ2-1	TGTGCCAGCAGTGGGGACAGGATGTGGGAGCAGTTCTTC	CASSGDRMWEQFF
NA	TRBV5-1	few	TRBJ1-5	TGCGCCAGCAGCCGGGGGACGGATCAGCCCCAGCATTTT	CASSRGTDQPQHF
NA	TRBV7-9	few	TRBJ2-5	TGTGCCAGCAGCTTAGAGGGTCGGGGTACCGAGACCCAGTACTTC	CASSLEGRGTETQYF
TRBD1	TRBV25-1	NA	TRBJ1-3	TGTGCCAGCAGTGGGGACAGGGGATTCTCTGGAAACACCATATATTTT	CASSGDRGFSGNTIYF
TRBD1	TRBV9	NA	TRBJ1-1	TGTGCCAGCAGCTTCCAGGGACAGGGGAACACTGAAGCTTTCTTT	CASSFQGQGNTEAFF
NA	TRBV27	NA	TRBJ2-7	TGTGCCAGCAGTTTCGCCAGAGGGGAGCAGTACTTC	CASSFARGEQYF
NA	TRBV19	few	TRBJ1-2	TGTGCCAGTAGTCCCAGATTGTGGGGCTACACCTTC	CASSPRLWGYTF
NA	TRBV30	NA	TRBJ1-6	TGTGCCTGGAGTTATAAGGGGTTCTCACCCCTCCACTTT	CAWSYKGFSPLHF
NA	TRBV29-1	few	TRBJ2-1	TGCAGCGTTGGGGGGGACTCCTCCTACAATGAGCAGTTCTTC	CSVGGDSSYNEQFF
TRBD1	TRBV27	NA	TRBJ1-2	TGTGCCAGCTTTTTCGTCCGGGACAGGGTACCCTTTAACTATGGCTACACCTTC	CASFFVRDRVPFNYGYTF
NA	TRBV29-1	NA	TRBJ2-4	TGCAGCGTTTCCCACCTGAGCGCGGGGGCCAAAAACATTCAGTACTTC	CSVSHLSAGAKNIQYF
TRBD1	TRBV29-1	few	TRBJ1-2	TGCAGCGTTGGGGCCGGGACAGGGGGCCATGGCTACACCTTC	CSVGAGTGGHGYTF
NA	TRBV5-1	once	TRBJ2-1	TGCGCCAGCAGCTTGGAAGGGGTTGGGACAACCTTTAAGAATGAGCAGTTCTTC	CASSLEGVGTTFKNEQFF
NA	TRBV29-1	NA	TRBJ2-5	TGCAGCGTTGCCTCTACGGGGTTTCGGTACCAAGAGACCCAGTACTTC	CSVASTGFRYQETQYF
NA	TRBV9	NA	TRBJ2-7	TGTGCCAGCAGCGTAGGAGCCACCGTGCAGGGCGAGCAGTACTTC	CASSVGATVQGEQYF
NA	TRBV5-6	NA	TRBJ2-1	TGTGCCAGCAGCTTGGATCAGTCCTACAATGAGCAGTTCTTC	CASSLDQSYNEQFF
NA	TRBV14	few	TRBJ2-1	TGTGCCAGCAGCCCGGGGTATGCCGCGGAGCAGTTCTTC	CASSPGYAAEQFF
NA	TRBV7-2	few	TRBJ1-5	TGTGCCAGCAGCCTGGACATGACCCAGCCCCAGCATTTT	CASSLDMTQPQHF
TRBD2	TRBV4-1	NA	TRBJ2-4	TGCGCCAGCAGCCAAGATTCAGCGGGGCCAGCCAAAAACATTCAGTACTTC	CASSQDSAGPAKNIQYF
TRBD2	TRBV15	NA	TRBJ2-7	TGTGCCACCAGCAGACTCGGGAGGGGCACCGGGTACGAGCAGTACTTC	CATSRLGRGTGYEQYF
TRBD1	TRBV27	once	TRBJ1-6	TGTGCCAGCAGCCCTTTTTCGACAGGGGGCAATTCACCCCTCCACTTT	CASSPFSTGGNSPLHF
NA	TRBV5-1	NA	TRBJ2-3	TGCGCCAGCAGCTTGGCCGGGCTAGGGGTTAGGGCGCAGTATTTT	CASSLAGLGVRAQYF
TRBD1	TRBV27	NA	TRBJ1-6	TGTGCCAGCAGTCTAGACAGGGTACGATCACCCCTCCACTTT	CASSLDRVRSPLHF
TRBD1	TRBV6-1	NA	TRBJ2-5	TGTGCCAGCATCGTACAGGGGGCGCACGGGACCCAGTACTTC	CASIVQGAHGTQYF
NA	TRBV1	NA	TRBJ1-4	TGCACCAGCAGACTCAGTGGGGTTGGGCCTAATGAAAAACTGTTTTTT	CTSRLSGVGPNEKLFF
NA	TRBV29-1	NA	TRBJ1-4	TGCAGCGTTGAGGATGCAACTAATGAAAAACTGTTTTTT	CSVEDATNEKLFF
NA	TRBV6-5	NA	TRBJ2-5	TGTGCCAGCAGCCTCACATATCAAGAGACCCAGTACTTC	CASSLTYQETQYF
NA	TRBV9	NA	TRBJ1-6	TGTGCCAGCAGCGTAGAGAATTCACCCCTCCACTTT	CASSVENSPLHF
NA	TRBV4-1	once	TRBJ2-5	TGCGCCAGCAGCCAAGTTGGAGGGACCCAGTACTTC	CASSQVGGTQYF
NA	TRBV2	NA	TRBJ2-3	TGTGCCAGCCTCAGGGGGGGCCCCTTCGGGACGGATACGCAGTATTTT	CASLRGGPFGTDTQYF
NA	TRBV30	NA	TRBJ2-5	TGTGCCTGGAGTCTGAAGGCTGAGACCCAGTACTTC	CAWSLKAETQYF
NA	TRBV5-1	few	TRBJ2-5	TGCGCCAGCAGCTTGGTCCCTACAGGGTTCGGCGAGACCCAGTACTTC	CASSLVPTGFGETQYF
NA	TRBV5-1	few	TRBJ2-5	TGCGCCAGCAGCTTGGGGATGGGAGAGACCCAGTACTTC	CASSLGMGETQYF
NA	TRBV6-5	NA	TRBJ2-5	TGTGCCAGCAGTTACGAGGGATTTTCAAGAGAGACCCAGTACTTC	CASSYEGFSRETQYF
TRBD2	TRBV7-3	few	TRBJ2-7	TGTGCCAGCAGCCCCGGACTAGCGGGGGGAGAGCAGTACTTC	CASSPGLAGGEQYF
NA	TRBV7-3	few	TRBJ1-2	TGTGCCAGCAGCCCCGGGCCGACCTATGGCTACACCTTC	CASSPGPTYGYTF
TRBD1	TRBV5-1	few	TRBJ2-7	TGCGCCAGCAGCTCGACAGGACAGGGCTACGAGCAGTACTTC	CASSSTGQGYEQYF
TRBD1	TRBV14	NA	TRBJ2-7	TGTGCCAGCAGCCAGGGGACAGGTTCTTACTCCTACGAGCAGTACTTC	CASSQGTGSYSYEQYF
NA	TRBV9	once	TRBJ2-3	TGTGCCAGCAGCTTTCTAGCGCCCGCCGGGGATACGCAGTATTTT	CASSFLAPAGDTQYF
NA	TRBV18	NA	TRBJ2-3	TGTGCCAGCTCGCCGAGTAAGAGCACAGATACGCAGTATTTT	CASSPSKSTDTQYF
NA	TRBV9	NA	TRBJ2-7	TGTGCCAGCAGCGTAGGAGGGGACTGGTACGAGCAGTACTTC	CASSVGGDWYEQYF
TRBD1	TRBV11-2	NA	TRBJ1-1	TGTGCCAGCAGCTTCGTTTTAGGGACAGGGATGTCACGGGCTGAAGCTTTCTTT	CASSFVLGTGMSRAEAFF
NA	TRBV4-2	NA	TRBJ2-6	TGTGCCAGCAGCCAAGAAAGGGCCTCTGGGGCCAACGTCCTGACTTTC	CASSQERASGANVLTF
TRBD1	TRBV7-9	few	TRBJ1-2	TGTGCCAGCAGCTTAGGCCCGGGACAGGGCTCGAGCTACACCTTC	CASSLGPGQGSSYTF
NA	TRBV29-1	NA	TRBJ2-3	TGCAGCGTTGTACGGGGGGCCACAGATACGCAGTATTTT	CSVVRGATDTQYF
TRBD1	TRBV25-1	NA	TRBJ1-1	TGTGCCAGCAGTGAATATAGGGCAGGGGGCACTGAAGCTTTCTTT	CASSEYRAGGTEAFF
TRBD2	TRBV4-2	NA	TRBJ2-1	TGTGCCAGCACCTCGGGTGGGACTAGCGGGTTGCATGAGCAGTTCTTC	CASTSGGTSGLHEQFF
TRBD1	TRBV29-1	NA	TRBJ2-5	TGCAGCGTCCCCCGGGACAGGGGGCGAGAGACCCAGTACTTC	CSVPRDRGRETQYF
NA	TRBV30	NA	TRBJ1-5	TGTGCCTGGAGTGTAGGGAATAGTCAGCCCCAGCATTTT	CAWSVGNSQPQHF
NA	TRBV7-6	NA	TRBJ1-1	TGTGCCAGCAGCTCCCACGGTGGCACTGAAGCTTTCTTT	CASSSHGGTEAFF
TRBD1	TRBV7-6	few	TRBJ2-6	TGTGCCAGCAGCACGGGACAGGGCCGCGTCTCTGGGGCCAACGTCCTGACTTTC	CASSTGQGRVSGANVLTF
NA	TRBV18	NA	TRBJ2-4	TGTGCCAGCTCACCAGGAGAACTTAAAAACATTCAGTACTTC	CASSPGELKNIQYF
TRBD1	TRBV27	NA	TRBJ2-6	TGTGCCAGCAGCCCCAGACAGGGTACAGTGTTGTGGGCCAACGTCCTGACTTTC	CASSPRQGTVLWANVLTF